The 10 T cell receptor beta chains below all came from one sample that was sequenced in a study of identical twins. A single record per CDR3 protein comes from TCRdb applying MiXCR to the 5' RACE reads. The sample consists of 600,000 to 800,000 distinct CDR3 sequences, around 20% of them appearing once. This sample also appeared in a second study, on T cells expressing NK-cell markers.

Sequenced: PBMCs. Source of these receptors: a woman aged 18 to 35 in good health.

This clonotype appeared many times. The chain joins TRBV12-3 or TRBV12-4 to TRBJ2-7; TRBD1 is a possible D gene (5 bases). V was pared by 3 bases and J by 2 bases, with 8 bases between. CDR3 size: 13 residues. This CDR3 reads CASSFVGAYEQYF. CDR3 bases: TGTGCCAGCAGTTTCGTAGGGGCCTACGAGCAGTACTTC.

This clonotype showed up just a few times. The rearrangement uses TRBV7-2 and TRBJ2-3; TRBD2 aligns across 8 bases. The CDR3 contains 16 residues. V shed 7 bases and J 4 bases; nucleotides not matched to a gene: 13. Germline V gene data show CDR1 as SGHTA and CDR2 as FQGNSA. This CDR3 is CASTPPPGGVADTQYF. In DNA, the CDR3 is TGTGCCAGCACCCCACCCCCGGGGGGGGTCGCAGATACGCAGTATTTT.

The chain links TRBV7-2 to TRBJ2-1, with D hard to call. Deletions cut 2 bases from V and 12 bases from J, with 11 bases between. Looked up from germline, CDR1 is SGHTA and CDR2 is FQGNSA. CDR3 length equals 12 residues. CDR3 sequence: CASSLSGTGQFF. CDR3 in DNA: TGTGCCAGCAGCTTATCCGGAACTGGGCAGTTCTTC.

The rearrangement joins TRBV7-9 to TRBJ2-2; 7 bases match TRBD2. The CDR3 extends over 17 amino acids. The junction had 6 bases not matched to a gene; V was cut back by 1 base and J by 1 base. Per the germline V gene, CDR1 is SEHNR and CDR2 is FQNEAQ (reference sequence). Here the CDR3 reads CASSLGGRTLNTGELFF. For the CDR3, the DNA is TGTGCCAGCAGCTTAGGCGGGAGAACCTTGAACACCGGGGAGCTGTTTTTT.

The J gene is TRBJ1-2, the V gene TRBV20-1; 7 nucleotides line up with TRBD1. V lost 4 bases to trimming and J lost 3 bases; unmatched junction nucleotides: 5. CDR1 and CDR2 (germline): DFQATT, SNEGSKA (reference sequence). The length of the CDR3 is 13 residues. Written as DNA, the CDR3 is TGCAGTGCTACCGACAGGGCTTACTATGGCTACACCTTC. The encoded protein is CSATDRAYYGYTF.

The CDR3 protein is CSAPPGLAGSGTQYF. The DNA of the CDR3 is TGCAGTGCTCCGCCCGGGCTAGCGGGGAGCGGTACGCAGTATTTT. The V gene is TRBV20-1, the J gene TRBJ2-3; 9 positions match TRBD2. Germline CDR1 DFQATT, CDR2 SNEGSKA (reference sequence). The CDR3 totals 15 residues. The V gene end was trimmed by 5 bases and the J gene end by 8 bases; junction bases not matched to a gene: 14.

This clonotype was seen repeatedly, ten times or more. The rearrangement links TRBV5-1 to TRBJ1-6, with 10 nucleotides matching TRBD1. CDR1 SGHRS and CDR2 YFSETQ come from the germline V gene. This CDR3 contains 15 residues. J was trimmed by 10 bases and V by 4 bases; bases with no gene match: 8. The CDR3 nucleotides read TGCGCCAGCAGCCCTGGGACAGGGGCGAGGTCACCCCTCCACTTT. This translates into CASSPGTGARSPLHF.

The chain employs TRBV20-1 and TRBJ2-1; no reliable D call. V was pared by 6 bases and J by 0 bases, with 15 bases between. The CDR3 is 15 amino acids. CDR1 and CDR2 (germline): DFQATT, SNEGSKA (reference sequence). The CDR3 bases are TGCAGTGCCCCGATCTGGACCCTCTCCTACAATGAGCAGTTCTTC. Its translation: CSAPIWTLSYNEQFF.

There are many counts of this clonotype. The genes are TRBV29-1 and TRBJ2-2; 9 bases agree with TRBD1. The junction had 6 bases not matched to a gene; V was cut back by 6 bases and J by 7 bases. CDR3 length: 13 residues. The germline V gene has CDR1 SQVTM and CDR2 ANQGSEA. The CDR3 DNA reads TGCAGCGTCCCGGGACAGGGTCACGGGGAGCTGTTTTTT. Amino acids: CSVPGQGHGELFF.

This clonotype was seen a few times. This chain uses TRBV18 with TRBJ1-6; D unresolved. This CDR3 has 13 residues. V lost 4 bases to trimming and J lost 7 bases, with 8 bases between them. Germline CDR1 is KGHSH and CDR2 is LQKENI. The CDR3 loop is CASSLVNNSPLHF. CDR3 coding DNA: TGTGCCAGCTCACTGGTAAACAATTCACCCCTCCACTTT.